This T cell receptor (beta chain) was captured in a study of cytomegalovirus exposure and HLA in healthy donors. Notes on the study in general: The study carried out a later analysis of TCR beta sequences. It associated some 17,000 of them with specific HLA alleles at a false discovery rate of 0.05. Earlier results showed most TCR beta V segments being productive about 90% or about 30% of the time.

As to this clone: Its target is not known.

This CDR3 spans 16 amino acids. CDR1 and CDR2 from the germline V gene are MNHNS and SASEGT. Germline trimming cut 2 bases from V and 8 bases from J; bases unmatched to any gene: 9. With 60 Vbeta and 13 Jbeta primers, the PCR was carried out. The data were produced by immunoSEQ multiplex PCR, yet TCRdb's version contains in-frame clones alone and is incomplete. Of 75,000 to 100,000 clones in the sample, roughly four fifths were seen once. Material for sequencing was PBMCs. The rearrangement joins TRBV6-1 to TRBJ2-1, with 10 bases that match TRBD2. The sequence came from an older woman in good health and CMV-seropositive. CDR3 DNA sequence: TGTGCCAGCAGTGAAACCCCACTAGCGGGGACACATGAGCAGTTCTTC. It encodes CASSETPLAGTHEQFF.